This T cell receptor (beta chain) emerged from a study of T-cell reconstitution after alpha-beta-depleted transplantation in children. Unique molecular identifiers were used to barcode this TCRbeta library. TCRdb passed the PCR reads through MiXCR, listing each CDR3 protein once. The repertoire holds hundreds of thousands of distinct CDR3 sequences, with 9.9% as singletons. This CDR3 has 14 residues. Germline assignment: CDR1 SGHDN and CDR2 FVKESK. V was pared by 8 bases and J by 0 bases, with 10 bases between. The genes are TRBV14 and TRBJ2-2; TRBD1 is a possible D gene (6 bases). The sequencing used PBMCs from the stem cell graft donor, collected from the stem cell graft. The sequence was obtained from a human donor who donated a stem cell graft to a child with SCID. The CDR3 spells CASRQAPNTGELFF. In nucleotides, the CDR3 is TGTGCCAGCCGACAGGCCCCGAACACCGGGGAGCTGTTTTTT.